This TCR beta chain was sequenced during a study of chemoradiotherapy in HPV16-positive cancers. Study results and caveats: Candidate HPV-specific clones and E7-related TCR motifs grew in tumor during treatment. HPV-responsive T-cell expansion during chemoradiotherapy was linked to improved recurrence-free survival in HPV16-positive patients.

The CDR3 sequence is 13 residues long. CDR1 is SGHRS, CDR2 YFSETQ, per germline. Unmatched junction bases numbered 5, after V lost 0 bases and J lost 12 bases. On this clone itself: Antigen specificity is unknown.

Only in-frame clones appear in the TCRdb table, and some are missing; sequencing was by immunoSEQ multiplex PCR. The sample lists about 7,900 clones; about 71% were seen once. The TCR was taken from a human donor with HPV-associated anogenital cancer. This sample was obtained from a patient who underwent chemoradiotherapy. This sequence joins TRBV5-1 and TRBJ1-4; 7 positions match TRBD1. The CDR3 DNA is TGCGCCAGCAGCTTGGAAATCGACAGGGAACTGTTTTTT. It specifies CASSLEIDRELFF.